The rows below give T cell receptor beta chains drawn from one sample of a study of cytomegalovirus exposure and HLA in healthy donors. Generated by immunoSEQ multiplex PCR, the TCRdb table keeps only in-frame clones and is missing some. Its table records under 90,000 clones. The sequenced material came from PBMCs. The receptors here all came from a middle-aged man in good health and CMV-seropositive. The conserved cysteine and the conserved F or W are not part of the CDR3 here. Each record gives: V gene, J gene, CDR3 protein.

v_call: TRBV7-3; j_call: TRBJ2-2; cdr3_aa: ASSPPGTGELF
v_call: TRBV4-3; j_call: TRBJ1-1; cdr3_aa: ASSQDLPGLAF
v_call: TRBV28; j_call: TRBJ2-7; cdr3_aa: ASMRDWMYEQY
v_call: TRBV11-3; j_call: TRBJ1-2; cdr3_aa: ASSLSQGANYGYT
v_call: TRBV2; j_call: TRBJ2-4; cdr3_aa: ASNFDSPKNIQY
v_call: TRBV5-1; j_call: TRBJ1-1; cdr3_aa: ASSFRTAGVAF
v_call: TRBV9; j_call: TRBJ1-3; cdr3_aa: ASSVSGSIGNTIY
v_call: TRBV28; j_call: TRBJ2-1; cdr3_aa: ASSPSGRSHNEQF
v_call: TRBV10-2; j_call: TRBJ2-7; cdr3_aa: ASSLTGNIYEQY
v_call: TRBV7-9; j_call: TRBJ2-3; cdr3_aa: ASSPGTVPTDTQY
v_call: TRBV7-2; j_call: TRBJ1-4; cdr3_aa: ASSLVGSGEKLF
v_call: TRBV10-1; j_call: TRBJ2-7; cdr3_aa: ASSAKEQGEQY
v_call: TRBV5-1; j_call: TRBJ1-5; cdr3_aa: ASRPGFSGNQPQH
v_call: TRBV2; j_call: TRBJ2-7; cdr3_aa: ASRAGRGHYEQY
v_call: TRBV5-8; j_call: TRBJ1-3; cdr3_aa: ASRSGTGSGNTIY
v_call: TRBV27; j_call: TRBJ2-7; cdr3_aa: ASSFTGEVHEQY
v_call: TRBV9; j_call: TRBJ2-2; cdr3_aa: ASSPLRGGAFGELF
v_call: TRBV2; j_call: TRBJ1-1; cdr3_aa: ASSETGMNTEAF
v_call: TRBV6-5; j_call: TRBJ1-2; cdr3_aa: ASSPQVLNYGYT
v_call: TRBV27; j_call: TRBJ2-7; cdr3_aa: ASSHSGPTYEQY
v_call: TRBV28; j_call: TRBJ1-3; cdr3_aa: ASSSTGAGNTIY
v_call: TRBV7-2; j_call: TRBJ2-3; cdr3_aa: ASSLGAGVGSTDTQY
v_call: TRBV6-4; j_call: TRBJ2-1; cdr3_aa: ASSVERYGEQF
v_call: TRBV11-2; j_call: TRBJ1-5; cdr3_aa: ASSFGQDDRPQH
v_call: TRBV30; j_call: TRBJ1-2; cdr3_aa: AWSVEASYGYT
v_call: TRBV7-8; j_call: TRBJ2-5; cdr3_aa: ASSLAGGETQY
v_call: TRBV19; j_call: TRBJ2-3; cdr3_aa: ASSPNTGVADTQY
v_call: TRBV30; j_call: TRBJ1-2; cdr3_aa: AWSVGPGHT
v_call: TRBV5-1; j_call: TRBJ2-1; cdr3_aa: ASSLATGLRPNEQF
v_call: TRBV5-1; j_call: TRBJ2-3; cdr3_aa: ASRAEDTQY
v_call: TRBV14; j_call: TRBJ2-5; cdr3_aa: ASSEVAGGQETQY
v_call: TRBV7-9; j_call: TRBJ2-1; cdr3_aa: ASSVFAPSGSSSYNEQF
v_call: TRBV7-9; j_call: TRBJ2-7; cdr3_aa: ASSSDRDRGRLDEQY
v_call: TRBV14; j_call: TRBJ2-1; cdr3_aa: ASSPEAFNEQF
v_call: TRBV10-1; j_call: TRBJ2-2; cdr3_aa: AEPSGNLTGELF
v_call: TRBV30; j_call: TRBJ1-1; cdr3_aa: AWSVLKAIGTGLLRNTEAF
v_call: TRBV19; j_call: TRBJ2-1; cdr3_aa: ASSRRQGRDEQF
v_call: TRBV15; j_call: TRBJ2-2; cdr3_aa: ATSSPVAGITGELF
v_call: TRBV7-3; j_call: TRBJ2-1; cdr3_aa: ASSPGTGSSEQF
v_call: TRBV4-2; j_call: TRBJ1-1; cdr3_aa: ASSQGSPPRGQEAF
v_call: TRBV29-1; j_call: TRBJ2-3; cdr3_aa: SGGVGRASTDTQY
v_call: TRBV4-1; j_call: TRBJ2-5; cdr3_aa: ASSQVRFSGRETQY
v_call: TRBV7-2; j_call: TRBJ2-1; cdr3_aa: ASSSRLDETF
v_call: TRBV19; j_call: TRBJ1-5; cdr3_aa: ASSIDMTSGGPNQPQH
v_call: TRBV7-9; j_call: TRBJ1-2; cdr3_aa: ASSPLPTGNYGYT
v_call: TRBV28; j_call: TRBJ2-7; cdr3_aa: ASTSTGYEQY
v_call: TRBV5-1; j_call: TRBJ1-2; cdr3_aa: ASSLEGPGGRYGYT
v_call: TRBV4-1; j_call: TRBJ1-3; cdr3_aa: ASSQRTVTGNTIY
v_call: TRBV7-9; j_call: TRBJ2-6; cdr3_aa: ASSGGSVAGVLT
v_call: TRBV27; j_call: TRBJ1-5; cdr3_aa: ASRSKTGGNQPQH
v_call: TRBV10-2; j_call: TRBJ1-1; cdr3_aa: ASSDRGKNTEAF